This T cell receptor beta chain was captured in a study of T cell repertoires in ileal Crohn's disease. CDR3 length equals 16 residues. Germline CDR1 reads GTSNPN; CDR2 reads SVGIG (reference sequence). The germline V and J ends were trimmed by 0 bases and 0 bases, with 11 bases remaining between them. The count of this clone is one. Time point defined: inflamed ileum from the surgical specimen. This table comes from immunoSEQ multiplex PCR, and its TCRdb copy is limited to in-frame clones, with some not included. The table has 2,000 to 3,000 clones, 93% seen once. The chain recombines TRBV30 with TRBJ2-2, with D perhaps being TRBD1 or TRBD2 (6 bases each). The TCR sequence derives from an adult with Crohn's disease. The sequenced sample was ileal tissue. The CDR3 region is CAWSVLRGANTGELFF. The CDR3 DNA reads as TGTGCCTGGAGTGTACTGAGGGGGGCGAACACCGGGGAGCTGTTTTTT.